This entry concerns a single TCR beta chain. Its specificity is not known. The ends were cut back, 1 base at V and 13 bases at J, with 11 bases in the middle. Germline lookup yields CDR1 SGHTA and CDR2 FQGNSA. CDR3 length equals 12 residues. The data were taken from a study of T cell responses to AZD1222 COVID-19 vaccine. Findings of the study overall: Two AZD1222 doses significantly raised spike-specific TCR breadth and depth over controls. Vaccine-associated CD4 TCRs spanned spike, dominant at 160-218 and 743-854. Only a handful of AZD1222 recipients, more than 5 in all, had baseline seropositivity.

It was second doses at about 4 or about 12 weeks that were pooled. TCRdb's copy holds only in-frame clones and misses some; the assay was immunoSEQ multiplex PCR. The table records 27,000 or so clones, 92% of them present only once. The chain couples TRBV7-2 to TRBJ1-3; a weak D match, TRBD1 (5 bases). The sequencing used peripheral blood, collected 28 days after the second AZD1222 dose. The clonotype was recovered from an adult who received the AZD1222 COVID-19 vaccine. The DNA of the CDR3 is TGTGCCAGCAGCTTAGGCTTAGGGACGATATATTTT. This sequence encodes CASSLGLGTIYF.